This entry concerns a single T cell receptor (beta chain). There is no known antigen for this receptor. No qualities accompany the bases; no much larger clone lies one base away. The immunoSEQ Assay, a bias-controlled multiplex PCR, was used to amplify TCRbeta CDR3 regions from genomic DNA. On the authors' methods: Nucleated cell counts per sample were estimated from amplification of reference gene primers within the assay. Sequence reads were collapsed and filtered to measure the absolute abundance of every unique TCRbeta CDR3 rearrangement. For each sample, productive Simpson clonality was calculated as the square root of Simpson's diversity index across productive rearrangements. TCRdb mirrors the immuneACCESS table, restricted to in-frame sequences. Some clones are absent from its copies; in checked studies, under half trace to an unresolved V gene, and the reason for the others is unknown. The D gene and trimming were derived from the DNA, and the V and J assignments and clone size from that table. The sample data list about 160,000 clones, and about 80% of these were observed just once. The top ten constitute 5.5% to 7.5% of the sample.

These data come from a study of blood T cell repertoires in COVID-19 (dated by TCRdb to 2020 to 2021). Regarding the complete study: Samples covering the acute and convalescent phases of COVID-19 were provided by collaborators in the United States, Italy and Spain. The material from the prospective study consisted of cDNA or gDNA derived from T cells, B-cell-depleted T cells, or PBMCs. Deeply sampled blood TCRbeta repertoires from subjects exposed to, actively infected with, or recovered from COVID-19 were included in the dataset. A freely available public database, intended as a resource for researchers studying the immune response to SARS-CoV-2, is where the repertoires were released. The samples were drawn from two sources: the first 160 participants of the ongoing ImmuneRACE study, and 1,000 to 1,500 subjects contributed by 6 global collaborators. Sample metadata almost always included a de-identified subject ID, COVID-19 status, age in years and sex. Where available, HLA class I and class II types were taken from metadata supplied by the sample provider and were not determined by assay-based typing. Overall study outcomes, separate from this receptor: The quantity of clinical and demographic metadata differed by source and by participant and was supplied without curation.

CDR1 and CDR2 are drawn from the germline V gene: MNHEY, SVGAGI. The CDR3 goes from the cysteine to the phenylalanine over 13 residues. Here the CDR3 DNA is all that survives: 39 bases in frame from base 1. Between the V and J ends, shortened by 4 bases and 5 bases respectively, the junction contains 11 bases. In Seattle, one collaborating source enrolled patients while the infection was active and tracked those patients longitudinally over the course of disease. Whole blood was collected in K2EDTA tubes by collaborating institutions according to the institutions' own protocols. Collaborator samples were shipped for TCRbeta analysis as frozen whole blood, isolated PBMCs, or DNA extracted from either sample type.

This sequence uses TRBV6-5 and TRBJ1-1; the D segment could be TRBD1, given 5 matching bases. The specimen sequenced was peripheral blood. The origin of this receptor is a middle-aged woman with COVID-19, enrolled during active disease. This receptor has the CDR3 CASSWLGGTEAFF. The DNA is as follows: TGTGCCAGCAGTTGGCTCGGGGGGACTGAAGCTTTCTTT.